A single sample is the source of the 20 T cell receptor beta chains below, sequenced in a study of T cell responses to AZD1222 COVID-19 vaccine. TCRdb keeps only in-frame clones here, not all; method: immunoSEQ multiplex PCR. The sample contains under 200,000 clones, about nine tenths of which appear only once. Sequences were derived from peripheral blood, sampled on day 0 of AZD1222 vaccination. The receptor set was obtained from an adult in good health.

The CDR3 nucleotides read TGTGCCAGCAGCCAACTCTATTCCGGGGATTCACCCCTCCACTTT. Encoded protein: CASSQLYSGDSPLHF. This rearrangement joins TRBV13 to TRBJ1-6; D remains ambiguous. This CDR3 has 15 residues. CDR1 and CDR2 from the germline V gene are PRHDT and FYEKMQ (reference sequence). V shed 5 bases and J shed 8 bases, with 16 bases lying between them. Full variable domain (rest looked up from reference TRBV13 and TRBJ1-6): AAGVIQSPRHLIKEKRETATLKCYPIPRHDTVYWYQQGPGQDPQFLISFYEKMQSDKGSIPDRFSAQQFSDYHSELNMSSLELGDSALYFCASSQLYSGDSPLHFGNGTRLTVT.

This clone was found a few times. The chain uses TRBV27 and TRBJ1-6; D is perhaps TRBD1 (6 bases). V lost 1 base to trimming and J lost 0 bases, with 16 bases between them. Looked up from germline, CDR1 is MNHEY and CDR2 is SMNVEV (reference sequence). CDR3 length equals 19 residues. CDR3 nucleotide sequence: TGTGCCAGCAGTTTATTGATGAGGGGGGAACCCTCCTATAATTCACCCCTCCACTTT. Its protein product is CASSLLMRGEPSYNSPLHF.

V gene TRBV2 combines with J gene TRBJ1-1; 7 bases align to TRBD1. Germline CDR1 and CDR2: SNHLY and FYNNEI. The V and J ends lost 7 bases and 0 bases, in that order; junction bases with no gene match: 8. This CDR3 comprises 15 residues. The CDR3 nucleotides are TGTGCCAGCACTGAGACAGGGAGGGTGAACACTGAAGCTTTCTTT. This gives the protein CASTETGRVNTEAFF.

CDR3 sequence reads: CASGGGPSYEQYF. CDR3 bases: TGTGCCAGCGGCGGGGGGCCCTCCTACGAGCAGTACTTC. The V call is TRBV2, the J call TRBJ2-7; 8 bases fit TRBD2. Germline-derived CDR1 and CDR2 are SNHLY and FYNNEI. V trimming: 8 bases; J trimming: 0 bases; junction bases outside the gene matches: 3. The CDR3 covers 13 residues.

The V call is TRBV28, the J call TRBJ1-5; a possible D gene is TRBD1 (6 bases). Trimming took 5 bases from V and 11 from J, leaving 19 bases between them. The CDR3 extends over 14 amino acids. The germline CDR1 and CDR2 sequences are MDHEN and SYDVKM. CDR3 bases: TGTGCCAGCAGTAGCGGGGACACCTTAACAGCCCAGCATTTT. Protein product: CASSSGDTLTAQHF. The full variable domain, with the rest looked up from reference TRBV28 and TRBJ1-5, is DVKVTQSSRYLVKRTGEKVFLECVQDMDHENMFWYRQDPGLGLRLIYFSYDVKMKEKGDIPEGYSVSREKKERFSLILESASTNQTSMYLCASSSGDTLTAQHFGDGTRLSIL.

The chain couples TRBV20-1 to TRBJ2-5; unclear D gene. In germline, CDR1 is DFQATT, CDR2 SNEGSKA (reference sequence). The V end was cut by 5 bases, the J end by 7 bases, with 11 bases between. The length of the CDR3 is 11 residues. The CDR3: CSAPAPRTQYF. The CDR3, as DNA: TGCAGTGCTCCGGCCCCGAGGACCCAGTACTTC.

This rearrangement joins TRBV18 to TRBJ1-2; the D is unclear. The CDR3 is made up of 14 amino acids. Per germline, CDR1 KGHSH and CDR2 LQKENI. V dropped 1 base and J dropped 4 bases, with 10 bases sitting between them. CDR3 in amino acids: CASSPQTDIYGYTF. The CDR3 DNA sequence: TGTGCCAGCTCACCACAAACAGATATCTATGGCTACACCTTC.

This sequence joins TRBV4-2 and TRBJ2-7; D gene unclear. V dropped 5 bases and J dropped 5 bases, with 16 bases sitting between them. CDR3 length equals 14 residues. Germline values: CDR1 LGHNA, CDR2 YNFKEQ. The CDR3 nucleotides are TGTGCCAGCAGCGAAGTAATAGGTCTGAACGAGCAGTACTTC. It translates to CASSEVIGLNEQYF.

V and J are TRBV7-3 and TRBJ1-6; 8 nucleotides line up with TRBD1. The CDR3 spans 15 residues. V lost 4 bases, J lost 4 bases, and 3 bases stayed unmatched. Germline V gives CDR1 SGHTA, CDR2 FQGTGA. The CDR3 is CASSSGQGYNSPLHF. The CDR3 nucleotides are TGTGCCAGCAGCTCAGGACAGGGTTATAATTCACCCCTCCACTTT.

The V call is TRBV28, the J call TRBJ2-1; D perhaps matches TRBD1 (6 bases). The germline gives CDR1 MDHEN, CDR2 SYDVKM. The CDR3 is made up of 15 amino acids. V lost 5 bases and J 3 bases, leaving 14 bases between the germline ends. CDR3: CASSPSTGYYNEQFF. DNA for the CDR3: TGTGCCAGCAGTCCTTCGACAGGCTACTACAATGAGCAGTTCTTC.

V is TRBV28 and J is TRBJ2-3, with D perhaps matching TRBD2 (6 bases). V lost 5 bases to trimming and J lost 0 bases, with 15 bases between them. CDR1 is MDHEN and CDR2 is SYDVKM in the germline V gene. The CDR3 has 16 amino acids. The CDR3 sequence: CASSAGTSFSTDTQYF. The CDR3 DNA reads TGTGCCAGCAGTGCAGGGACTTCCTTTAGCACAGATACGCAGTATTTT. Using reference TRBV28 and TRBJ2-3 for the parts outside the CDR3, the full variable domain is DVKVTQSSRYLVKRTGEKVFLECVQDMDHENMFWYRQDPGLGLRLIYFSYDVKMKEKGDIPEGYSVSREKKERFSLILESASTNQTSMYLCASSAGTSFSTDTQYFGPGTRLTVL.

J is TRBJ1-1 and V is TRBV5-1, with a weak D call TRBD1 (5 bases). The ends were cut back, 3 bases at V and 3 bases at J, with 18 bases in the middle. Germline lookup yields CDR1 SGHRS and CDR2 YFSETQ. This CDR3 has 16 amino acids. The CDR3 here is CASSSLQGRRDTEAFF. The CDR3 bases are TGCGCCAGCAGCTCGCTCCAGGGACGTAGAGACACTGAAGCTTTCTTT.

The V call is TRBV7-2, the J call TRBJ1-2, with a possible D match to TRBD1 (6 bases). Germline lookup yields CDR1 SGHTA and CDR2 FQGNSA. The CDR3 length is 14 residues. Trimming took off 5 bases at V and 3 bases at J, with 13 bases between the two ends. CDR3 protein: CASSPRGNDYGYTF. The CDR3, as DNA: TGTGCCAGCAGCCCCAGGGGTAATGACTATGGCTACACCTTC.

Comment on this clone: The same CDR3 also results from other DNA sequences found in this sample. V is TRBV9 and J is TRBJ1-6, with D unresolved. The V end was cut by 0 bases, the J end by 7 bases, with 5 bases between. The CDR3 length is 13 residues. Germline CDR1 reads SGDLS; CDR2 reads YYNGEE. The CDR3 nucleotides read TGTGCCAGCAGCGTAGGAGGGAATTCACCCCTCCACTTT. This encodes CASSVGGNSPLHF.

The chain recombines TRBV30 with TRBJ1-1; D unclear. The ends were cut back, 4 bases at V and 0 bases at J, with 9 bases in the middle. Germline CDR1 and CDR2: GTSNPN and SVGIG (reference sequence). The CDR3 consists of 13 residues. The CDR3 reads CAWKAHMNTEAFF. The CDR3 bases are TGTGCCTGGAAGGCACACATGAACACTGAAGCTTTCTTT. The entire variable domain, with the rest obtained from reference TRBV30 and TRBJ1-1, is as follows: SQTIHQWPATLVQPVGSPLSLECTVEGTSNPNLYWYRQAAGRGLQLLFYSVGIGQISSEVPQNLSASRPQDRQFILSSKKLLLSDSGFYLCAWKAHMNTEAFFGQGTRLTVV.

This clone is a singleton in its sample. The gene calls are TRBV30 and TRBJ1-6, with D possibly matching TRBD1 (5 bases). The CDR3 consists of 13 residues. V was clipped by 0 bases and J by 8 bases, with 8 bases between them. Germline loops: CDR1 GTSNPN, CDR2 SVGIG (reference sequence). CDR3 sequence: CAWSVRGDSPLHF. In DNA form, the CDR3 reads TGTGCCTGGAGTGTACGGGGGGATTCACCCCTCCACTTT. Variable domain in full (rest from reference TRBV30 and TRBJ1-6): SQTIHQWPATLVQPVGSPLSLECTVEGTSNPNLYWYRQAAGRGLQLLFYSVGIGQISSEVPQNLSASRPQDRQFILSSKKLLLSDSGFYLCAWSVRGDSPLHFGNGTRLTVT.

The chain carries TRBV7-2 and TRBJ1-5; D unresolved. This CDR3 comprises 18 residues. Germline assignment: CDR1 SGHTA and CDR2 FQGNSA. The germline V and J ends were trimmed by 1 base and 2 bases, with 18 bases remaining between them. The CDR3: CASSLGPLGKGGNQPQHF. As DNA, the CDR3 is TGTGCCAGCAGCTTAGGCCCCCTCGGGAAGGGAGGCAATCAGCCCCAGCATTTT.

This clone was observed a single time. This chain connects TRBV4-3 to TRBJ1-2, with no clear D. From germline, CDR1 is LGHNA and CDR2 YSLEER. The CDR3 spans 16 residues. V lost 0 bases and J lost 0, with 11 bases in between. DNA of the CDR3: TGCGCCAGCAGCCAAGATACCATGCTAGCTAACTATGGCTACACCTTC. Protein product: CASSQDTMLANYGYTF.

The rearrangement joins TRBV7-2 to TRBJ2-5; the match to TRBD2 covers 11 bases. The V and J ends lost 1 base and 5 bases, in that order; junction bases with no gene match: 9. The CDR3 runs 17 residues. Per the germline V gene, CDR1 is SGHTA and CDR2 is FQGNSA. CDR3 protein: CASSLGPLAGGQETQYF. The CDR3 nucleotides read TGTGCCAGCAGCTTAGGCCCGCTAGCGGGGGGACAGGAGACCCAGTACTTC.

V is TRBV9 and J is TRBJ1-1; D call uncertain. This CDR3 is built from 13 residues. Germline V gene data show CDR1 as SGDLS and CDR2 as YYNGEE. Deletions cut 0 bases from V and 4 bases from J, with 7 bases between. The CDR3 region has the DNA TGTGCCAGCAGCGTAGCAGCTAGCACTGAAGCTTTCTTT. It encodes CASSVAASTEAFF.